Below, one T cell receptor beta chain is given with its context. The data derive from a study of blood T cell repertoires in COVID-19. About the study: Samples of COVID-19 (acute and convalescent) were obtained from the United States, Italy and Spain. Sample material is recorded as cDNA or gDNA derived from T cells, B-cell-depleted T cells, or PBMCs.

Germline V gives CDR1 SNHLY, CDR2 FYNNEI. Trimming left V 5 bases short and J 2 bases short, with 19 bases between. This CDR3 region has 17 residues. In the authors' methods: By means of reference gene primer amplification, nucleated cell counts were estimated. Profiled with immunoSEQ multiplex PCR; TCRdb holds only in-frame clones, not every one. That table furnishes V, J and clone size, whereas the DNA furnished D and trimming. The sample has 150,000 to 200,000 clones, around 72% seen once. What was sequenced was peripheral blood. The clonotype was recovered from a woman older than 75 with acute or convalescent COVID-19. The V and J genes are TRBV2 and TRBJ1-5; possible D gene TRBD1, 5 bases. The CDR3 DNA follows: TGTGCCAGCAGTCTGGAATATACGGGGGGGGGCAATCAGCCCCAGCATTTT. Translating gives CASSLEYTGGGNQPQHF.